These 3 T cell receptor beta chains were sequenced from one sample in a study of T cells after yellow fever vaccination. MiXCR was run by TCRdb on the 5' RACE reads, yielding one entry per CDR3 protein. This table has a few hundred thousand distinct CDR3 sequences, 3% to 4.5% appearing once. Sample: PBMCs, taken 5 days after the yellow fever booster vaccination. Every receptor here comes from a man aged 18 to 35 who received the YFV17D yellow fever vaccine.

The CDR3 protein is CASSTDDRLYQPQHF. In nucleotides, the CDR3 is TGTGCCAGCAGCACCGACGACAGGTTGTATCAGCCCCAGCATTTT. This chain uses TRBV7-9 with TRBJ1-5; D possibly corresponds to TRBD1 (6 bases). This CDR3 has 15 residues. V was clipped by 5 bases and J by 5 bases, with 16 bases between them. CDR1 is SEHNR and CDR2 is FQNEAQ in the germline V gene (reference sequence).

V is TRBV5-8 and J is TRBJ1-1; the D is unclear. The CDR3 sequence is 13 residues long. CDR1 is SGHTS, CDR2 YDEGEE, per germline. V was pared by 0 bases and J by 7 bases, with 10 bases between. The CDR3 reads CASSLEGGIEAFF. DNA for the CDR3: TGTGCCAGCAGCTTGGAAGGCGGCATTGAAGCTTTCTTT.

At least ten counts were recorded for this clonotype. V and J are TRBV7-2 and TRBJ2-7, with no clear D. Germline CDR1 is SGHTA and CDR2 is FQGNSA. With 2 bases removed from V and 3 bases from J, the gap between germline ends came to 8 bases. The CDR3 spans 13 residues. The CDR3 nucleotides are TGTGCCAGCAGCTTAAGCCCCTACTACGAGCAGTACGTC. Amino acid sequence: CASSLSPYYEQYV.